This T cell receptor beta chain was recovered during a study of blood T cell repertoires in COVID-19. The CDR3 is made up of 15 amino acids. Germline V CDR1 and CDR2: SGHAT, FQNNGV. The ends lost 5 bases at V and 9 bases at J; junction bases unmatched: 9. Method: immunoSEQ multiplex PCR; TCRdb's copy keeps in-frame clones and lacks some. The sample lists a few hundred thousand clones; roughly 87% were seen once. Sequenced material: peripheral blood. The V call is TRBV11-2, the J call TRBJ1-6; 8 nucleotides line up with TRBD1. This TCR was sampled from a woman between 25 and 40 years old with acute or convalescent COVID-19. This CDR3 is CASSRGQGVSSPLHF. CDR3 DNA sequence: TGTGCCAGCAGCCGAGGACAGGGCGTCAGTTCACCCCTCCACTTT.